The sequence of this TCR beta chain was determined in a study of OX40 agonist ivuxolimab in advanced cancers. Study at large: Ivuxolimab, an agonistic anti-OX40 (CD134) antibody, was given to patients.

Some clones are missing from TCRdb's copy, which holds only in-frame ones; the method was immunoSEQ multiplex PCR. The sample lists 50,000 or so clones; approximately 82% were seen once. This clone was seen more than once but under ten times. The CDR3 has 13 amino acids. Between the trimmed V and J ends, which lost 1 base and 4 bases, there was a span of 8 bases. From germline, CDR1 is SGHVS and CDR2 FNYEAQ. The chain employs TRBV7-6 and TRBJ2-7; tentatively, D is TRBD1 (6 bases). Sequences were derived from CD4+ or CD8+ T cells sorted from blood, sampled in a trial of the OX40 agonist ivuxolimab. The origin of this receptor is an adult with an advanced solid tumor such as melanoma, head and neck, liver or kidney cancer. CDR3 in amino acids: CASSLDRVYEQYF. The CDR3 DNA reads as TGTGCCAGCAGCTTAGACAGGGTATACGAGCAGTACTTC.